The present T cell receptor (beta chain) was sequenced within a study of blood T cell repertoires in COVID-19. Per the authors' pipeline: How many nucleated cells were present was estimated from reference gene primer amplification. TCRdb's copy holds only in-frame clones and misses some; the assay was immunoSEQ multiplex PCR. The V and J calls and clone size come from that table; D and trimming were worked out from the DNA. The sample holds about 400,000 clones; approximately 87% are singletons and the top ten take 10%. Study members were between roughly 18 and 89 years old and lived in 20 to 30 US regions. Cohort 3 recovery required two negative PCRs, clearance, or symptom resolution. Input material: PBMCs or T cells enriched from blood (not recorded which). This receptor was taken from a woman in her 50s who had recovered from COVID-19.

The CDR3 DNA follows: TGTGCCAGCAGCGTAGACGGGGGGGTTGACTATGGCTACACCTTC. It yields the protein CASSVDGGVDYGYTF. The rearrangement uses TRBV9 and TRBJ1-2; possibly TRBD1 for D (5 bases). The CDR3 covers 15 residues. Trimming stripped 0 bases from V and 3 bases from J, with 12 bases between. Germline V lookup: CDR1 SGDLS, CDR2 YYNGEE.